A selection of T cell receptor beta chains follows, all from one sample in a study of radiation and T cells in renal cell carcinoma. Libraries were prepared by immunoSEQ multiplex PCR; TCRdb keeps only in-frame clonotypes and omits some of them. The table shows about 120,000 clones, with about 81% occurring only once. This specimen consisted of blood, obtained from a patient whose treatment included radiotherapy and nephrectomy. Receptors were obtained from a man aged 45 to 65 with renal cell carcinoma. Each CDR3 is given with its conserved first and last residue. Each record gives: V gene, D gene, clone size, J gene, CDR3 protein, CDR3 DNA. A D gene is named only where the DNA matches it firmly. Rows give clone size only sometimes, using once, few, many, or a class for an expanded clone.

>TRBV19|-|few|TRBJ1-1
CASSIQGKNTEAFF
TGTGCCAGTAGTATACAGGGGAAGAACACTGAAGCTTTCTTT
>TRBV7-9|TRBD1|-|TRBJ2-1
CASSFGGQKNEQFF
TGTGCCAGCAGCTTTGGGGGACAGAAAAATGAGCAGTTCTTC
>TRBV7-9|TRBD1|-|TRBJ1-5
CASSPQGVNQPQHF
TGTGCCAGCAGCCCGCAGGGGGTCAATCAGCCCCAGCATTTT
>TRBV7-2|TRBD2|-|TRBJ2-2
CASSSIRTSGELFF
TGTGCCAGCAGCTCAATTAGGACTAGCGGGGAGCTGTTTTTT
>TRBV19|TRBD1|-|TRBJ2-2
CASKPPKGQGDTGELFF
TGTGCCAGTAAACCTCCAAAGGGACAGGGGGACACCGGGGAGCTGTTTTTT
>TRBV5-1|-|once|TRBJ2-7
CASSFLGTQSYEQYF
TGCGCCAGCAGCTTTCTCGGGACTCAGTCCTACGAGCAGTACTTC
>TRBV18|-|-|TRBJ2-3
CASSPRIAESTDTQYF
TGTGCCAGCTCACCGAGGATAGCGGAGTCCACAGATACGCAGTATTTT
>TRBV29-1|-|-|TRBJ2-7
CSVVHTGTYEQYF
TGCAGCGTTGTCCATACTGGGACCTACGAGCAGTACTTC
>TRBV5-4|TRBD1|-|TRBJ2-2
CASGPRDSGGELFF
TGTGCCAGCGGTCCCCGGGACAGCGGCGGGGAGCTGTTTTTT
>TRBV5-1|TRBD1|-|TRBJ1-4
CASSLGQASNEKLFF
TGCGCCAGCAGCCTAGGACAGGCCTCTAATGAAAAACTGTTTTTT
>TRBV4-2|-|-|TRBJ2-7
CASSRSTPSYEQYF
TGTGCCAGCAGTCGTTCCACCCCCTCCTACGAGCAGTACTTC
>TRBV18|TRBD1|-|TRBJ1-5
CASSPTGTVGQPQHF
TGTGCCAGCTCACCTACCGGGACAGTCGGTCAGCCCCAGCATTTT
>TRBV21-1|-|-|TRBJ1-6
CASIGATKESSPLHF
TGTGCCAGCATAGGGGCCACCAAGGAGAGTTCACCCCTCCACTTT
>TRBV5-1|TRBD2|-|TRBJ2-1
CASSPDAGGGNEQFF
TGCGCCAGCAGCCCCGATGCGGGAGGAGGGAATGAGCAGTTCTTC
>TRBV7-3|-|-|TRBJ2-7
CASSLEAGSSYEQYF
TGTGCCAGCAGCTTAGAGGCGGGTAGCTCCTACGAGCAGTACTTC
>TRBV5-4|TRBD1|-|TRBJ1-4
CASSTGQGSEKLFF
TGTGCCAGCAGCACCGGACAGGGGAGTGAAAAACTGTTTTTT
>TRBV2|-|-|TRBJ2-1
CASSASREGEQFF
TGTGCCAGCAGTGCATCCAGAGAGGGTGAGCAGTTCTTC
>TRBV30|-|-|TRBJ1-6
CAWSVGQNNSPLHF
TGTGCCTGGAGTGTAGGACAGAATAATTCACCCCTCCACTTT
>TRBV5-4|-|-|TRBJ2-7
CASSLDWQGSYEQYF
TGTGCCAGCAGCTTGGACTGGCAGGGTTCCTACGAGCAGTACTTC
>TRBV13|TRBD1|-|TRBJ1-2
CASSRGQGAYYGYTF
TGTGCCAGCAGCAGGGGACAGGGGGCTTACTATGGCTACACCTTC
>TRBV5-1|TRBD2|-|TRBJ2-3
CASRTGGGAQDTQYF
TGCGCCAGCAGGACAGGCGGGGGGGCCCAAGATACGCAGTATTTT
>TRBV27|TRBD1|once|TRBJ2-1
CASKQGRNYNEQFF
TGTGCCAGCAAACAGGGGCGAAATTACAATGAGCAGTTCTTC
>TRBV19|-|few|TRBJ2-7
CASTGTAESYEQYF
TGTGCCAGTACCGGGACCGCTGAGTCCTACGAGCAGTACTTC
>TRBV29-1|TRBD1|few|TRBJ2-7
CSVGQRDRTYEQYF
TGCAGCGTAGGCCAACGGGACAGGACCTACGAGCAGTACTTC
>TRBV10-3|TRBD1|-|TRBJ2-7
CAISAGTGIVYF
TGTGCCATCAGTGCGGGGACAGGGATTGTGTACTTC
>TRBV7-8|-|-|TRBJ1-4
CASRRSGEVDEKLFF
TGTGCCAGCAGACGATCAGGGGAGGTGGATGAAAAACTGTTTTTT
>TRBV2|TRBD2|few|TRBJ2-4
CASKLGGGAKNIQYF
TGTGCCAGCAAGCTGGGGGGGGGAGCCAAAAACATTCAGTACTTC
>TRBV7-9|-|-|TRBJ2-7
CASSPDGYEQYF
TGTGCCAGCAGCCCCGACGGCTACGAGCAGTACTTC
>TRBV2|-|few|TRBJ1-2
CASSGHSYGYTF
TGTGCCAGCAGTGGACACTCCTATGGCTACACCTTC
>TRBV11-2|-|-|TRBJ2-4
CASSHALTAKNIQYF
TGTGCCAGCAGCCATGCCCTGACAGCCAAAAACATTCAGTACTTC
>TRBV7-8|TRBD2|once|TRBJ2-1
CASSHSGESYNEQFF
TGTGCCAGCAGCCATAGCGGGGAGTCCTACAATGAGCAGTTCTTC
>TRBV5-1|-|few|TRBJ2-2
CASSFSGVNTGELFF
TGCGCCAGCAGCTTCTCAGGGGTGAACACCGGGGAGCTGTTTTTT
>TRBV7-2|TRBD2|-|TRBJ2-7
CASSSGLAGVKDEQYF
TGTGCCAGCAGCTCGGGACTAGCGGGAGTGAAGGACGAGCAGTACTTC
>TRBV30|-|-|TRBJ2-1
CAWSSSSMAAEQFF
TGTGCCTGGAGTTCTTCCTCCATGGCCGCTGAGCAGTTCTTC
>TRBV7-9|-|-|TRBJ2-3
CASSYGTRDTDTQYF
TGTGCCAGCAGCTACGGGACACGGGACACAGATACGCAGTATTTT
>TRBV18|-|-|TRBJ2-5
CASSPPPRETQYF
TGTGCCAGCTCACCACCCCCGCGAGAGACCCAGTACTTC
>TRBV7-7|-|-|TRBJ1-4
CASSLHPAGTTNEKLFF
TGTGCTAGCAGCCTCCATCCGGCGGGCACAACTAATGAAAAACTGTTTTTT
>TRBV6-4|-|-|TRBJ2-6
CASSDSTGANVLTF
TGTGCCAGCAGTGACTCGACTGGGGCCAACGTCCTGACTTTC
>TRBV13|-|-|TRBJ2-7
CASSSGVVYEQYF
TGTGCCAGCAGCTCCGGAGTGGTCTACGAGCAGTACTTC
>TRBV30|TRBD2|-|TRBJ2-3
CAWSTGLAGGTDTQYF
TGTGCCTGGTCTACCGGCCTAGCGGGGGGCACAGATACGCAGTATTTT
>TRBV7-2|TRBD2|-|TRBJ2-3
CASSFGTSGGHRGDTQYF
TGTGCCAGCAGCTTTGGCACTAGCGGGGGTCACCGGGGAGATACGCAGTATTTT
>TRBV2|TRBD1|-|TRBJ1-3
CASRAGTGAGNTIYF
TGTGCCAGCAGAGCCGGGACAGGGGCTGGAAACACCATATATTTT
>TRBV18|-|-|TRBJ2-2
CASSPFRTNTGELFF
TGTGCCAGCTCACCATTCAGGACGAACACCGGGGAGCTGTTTTTT
>TRBV9|-|-|TRBJ2-5
CASSRPSSGETQYF
TGTGCCAGCAGCCGTCCCTCATCCGGGGAGACCCAGTACTTC
>TRBV6-5|-|-|TRBJ1-4
CASRGTLSPEKLFF
TGTGCCAGCAGGGGGACTCTTAGTCCGGAAAAACTGTTTTTT
>TRBV6-6|-|few|TRBJ2-7
CASRPQGLSRRYEQYF
TGTGCCAGCAGACCCCAAGGACTCTCGCGAAGGTACGAGCAGTACTTC
>TRBV5-1|-|-|TRBJ1-1
CASSLSGRNTEAFF
TGCGCCAGCAGCTTGAGTGGGAGGAACACTGAAGCTTTCTTT
>TRBV2|-|-|TRBJ1-1
CASSEAPGIILEAFF
TGTGCCAGCAGTGAAGCCCCAGGCATAATACTTGAAGCTTTCTTT
>TRBV6-1|TRBD1|few|TRBJ1-5
CASSGQGWAGNQPQHF
TGTGCCAGCAGTGGACAGGGGTGGGCGGGCAATCAGCCCCAGCATTTT
>TRBV6-1|TRBD1|-|TRBJ1-1
CASTRRQGENEAFF
TGTGCCAGCACCCGACGACAGGGGGAAAATGAAGCTTTCTTT
>TRBV11-2|TRBD1|-|TRBJ1-5
CASSLDRGLGQPQHF
TGTGCCAGCAGCTTAGACAGGGGGCTCGGTCAGCCCCAGCATTTT